The present T cell receptor (beta chain) was sequenced within a study of Graves' ophthalmopathy and Graves' hyperthyroidism. V was pared by 3 bases and J by 1 base, with 6 bases between. The CDR3 has 13 amino acids. From germline, CDR1 is LGHNA and CDR2 YSLEER. The sequenced template was RNA, covering the TCR beta CDR3 region. First-round RT-PCR employed HTBI primers, with a second-round multiplex PCR after it. TCRdb ran MiXCR on the multiplex PCR reads and lists one entry per CDR3 protein. The sample records 1 million to 1.3 million distinct CDR3 sequences, about two fifths being singletons. This clonotype occurred a few times.

Sequenced: peripheral blood or thyroid tissue (not recorded which). The clonotype was recovered from an adult man with Graves' hyperthyroidism. The genes are TRBV4-3 and TRBJ1-1, with unresolved D. The CDR3: CASSHYKNTEAFF. In DNA form, the CDR3 reads TGCGCCAGCAGCCATTACAAGAACACTGAAGCTTTCTTT.